Presented here are 15 T cell receptor beta chains from one specimen sequenced in a study of blood T cell repertoires in COVID-19. Only in-frame clones appear in the TCRdb table, and some are missing; sequencing was by immunoSEQ multiplex PCR. The repertoire holds 250,000 to 300,000 clones, with 87% as singletons. The sequenced material came from peripheral blood. The receptors originated from a woman between 50 and 59 years old who had recovered from COVID-19.

The chain combines TRBV9 with TRBJ2-1, with a tentative D call TRBD2 (5 bases). This CDR3 region has 13 residues. Trimming left V 1 base short and J 5 bases short, with 7 bases between. Germline CDR1 and CDR2: SGDLS and YYNGEE. This CDR3 is CASSVSADNEQFF. CDR3 in DNA: TGTGCCAGCAGCGTATCAGCGGACAATGAGCAGTTCTTC.

This clone was seen a single time. The chain links TRBV28 to TRBJ2-5; 7 nucleotides match TRBD1. Per germline, CDR1 MDHEN and CDR2 SYDVKM. This CDR3 comprises 15 residues. V shed 5 bases and J 2 bases; nucleotides not matched to a gene: 8. CDR3 nucleotides: TGTGCCAGCAGTCGCCTCGGGACAGTACAAGAGACCCAGTACTTC. Translation: CASSRLGTVQETQYF.

J is TRBJ1-4 and V is TRBV5-1, with a weak D call TRBD1 (6 bases). Germline lookup yields CDR1 SGHRS and CDR2 YFSETQ. The ends were cut back, 2 bases at V and 0 bases at J, with 8 bases in the middle. The CDR3 runs to 15 residues. In DNA form, the CDR3 reads TGCGCCAGCAGCTTTCGGACAGCAACTAATGAAAAACTGTTTTTT. Protein sequence: CASSFRTATNEKLFF.

A note on this clone: The junction shows a germline mismatch at one end, possibly a read error. The J gene is TRBJ2-1, the V gene TRBV7-7; no reliable D call. Per the germline V gene, CDR1 is SSHAT and CDR2 is FNYEAQ (reference sequence). The CDR3 sequence is 13 residues long. The CDR3 nucleotides read TGTGCTAGCAGCTTCAGGATTCACAATGAGCAGTTCTTC. This codes for CASSFRIHNEQFF.

V and J are TRBV19 and TRBJ1-1; D remains ambiguous. The V end was cut by 8 bases, the J end by 3 bases, with 13 bases between. The CDR3 spans 13 residues. Germline V gene data show CDR1 as LNHDA and CDR2 as SQIVND (reference sequence). The chain's CDR3 is CASSDRRDTEAFF. The CDR3 DNA sequence: TGTGCCAGTTCGGACCGGAGGGACACTGAAGCTTTCTTT. Looking up the rest from reference TRBV19 and TRBJ1-1 gives the full variable domain: DGGITQSPKYLFRKEGQNVTLSCEQNLNHDAMYWYRQDPGQGLRLIYYSQIVNDFQKGDIAEGYSVSREKKESFPLTVTSAQKNPTAFYLCASSDRRDTEAFFGQGTRLTVV.

V usage is TRBV28 and J usage is TRBJ1-1, with D perhaps TRBD1 (6 bases). The CDR3 contains 14 residues. Trimming removed 6 bases from V and 7 bases from J, with 18 bases in between. Germline values: CDR1 MDHEN, CDR2 SYDVKM. CDR3 protein: CASRPTGTQNEAFF. DNA of the CDR3: TGTGCCAGCAGGCCCACCGGGACACAGAATGAAGCTTTCTTT.

The chain recombines TRBV3-1 (or the pseudogene TRBV3-2) with TRBJ2-1; no clear D gene. Germline loops: CDR1 LGHDT, CDR2 YNNKEL (reference sequence). V was clipped by 0 bases and J by 0 bases, with 6 bases between them. The CDR3 extends over 15 amino acids. As DNA, the CDR3 is TGTGCCAGCAGCCAAGAAAGCAACTCCTACAATGAGCAGTTCTTC. Protein product: CASSQESNSYNEQFF.

The chain has TRBV5-5 and TRBJ1-3; the D is unclear. The length of the CDR3 is 13 residues. Germline CDR1 and CDR2: SGHKS and YYEKEE (reference sequence). Trimming removed 5 bases from V and 0 bases from J, with 6 bases in between. The CDR3 DNA follows: TGTGCCAGCAGTCCAGGCTCTGGAAACACCATATATTTT. It is translated as CASSPGSGNTIYF.

This clone was seen a single time. The rearrangement joins TRBV6-5 to TRBJ1-1; unclear D gene. The CDR3 totals 15 residues. Germline lookup yields CDR1 MNHEY and CDR2 SVGAGI. Trimming left V 0 bases short and J 0 bases short, with 8 bases between. CDR3 sequence: CASSYSRTMNTEAFF. The CDR3 nucleotides are TGTGCCAGCAGTTACTCAAGGACTATGAACACTGAAGCTTTCTTT.

The chain couples TRBV21-1 to TRBJ1-3; TRBD1 was called by the table and not checked on the DNA. TRBV21-1 has pseudogene status. The CDR3 runs 16 residues. CDR3 residues: CASSQHSTRSGNTIYF. Here the CDR3 DNA reads TGTGCCAGCTCCCAGCACAGCACCCGCTCTGGAAACACCATATATTTT.

The rearrangement links TRBV5-1 to TRBJ2-1, with 7 bases aligning to TRBD2. V gave up 0 bases and J gave up 4 bases; unmatched junction bases: 13. Germline CDR1 SGHRS, CDR2 YFSETQ. The CDR3 totals 18 residues. The CDR3 DNA reads as TGCGCCAGCAGCTTGGGCAGCGTGGGGGGGTTACCTTACAATGAGCAGTTCTTC. Its protein is CASSLGSVGGLPYNEQFF.

This clone has a single count. This chain joins TRBV19 and TRBJ1-5, with TRBD1 matching 9 bases. Germline CDR1 and CDR2: LNHDA and SQIVND (reference sequence). With V trimmed by 8 bases and J by 0 bases, 11 bases remained unmatched. This CDR3 comprises 17 residues. In nucleotides, the CDR3 is TGTGCCAGTTGTACAGGGGGCGGAGTATATAGCAATCAGCCCCAGCATTTT. It codes for CASCTGGGVYSNQPQHF.

This chain links TRBV24-1 with TRBJ2-3; maybe TRBD1 (6 bases). V gave up 4 bases and J gave up 6 bases, with 22 bases separating them. Germline-derived CDR1 and CDR2 are KGHDR and SFDVKD. This CDR3 region has 17 residues. Here the CDR3 DNA reads TGTGCCACCAGTGAATCCGGGACAACGGTCCGGCCGGATACGCAGTATTTT. Residues: CATSESGTTVRPDTQYF.

The chain links TRBV4-3 to TRBJ1-4; TRBD1 is a possible D gene (6 bases). V lost 0 bases and J lost 7, with 6 bases in between. Germline CDR1 and CDR2: LGHNA and YSLEER. This CDR3 has 13 residues. CDR3 bases: TGCGCCAGCAGCCAAGACAGGGGTGAAAAACTGTTTTTT. Protein product: CASSQDRGEKLFF.

The V call is TRBV7-9, the J call TRBJ2-2; 8 bases map to TRBD2. Germline assignment: CDR1 SEHNR and CDR2 FQNEAQ (reference sequence). V trimming: 1 base; J trimming: 2 bases; junction bases outside the gene matches: 6. This CDR3 is built from 17 residues. The CDR3 DNA reads TGTGCCAGCAGCTTAGAGGCGACTAGCGCTAACACCGGGGAGCTGTTTTTT. Translation gives CASSLEATSANTGELFF.